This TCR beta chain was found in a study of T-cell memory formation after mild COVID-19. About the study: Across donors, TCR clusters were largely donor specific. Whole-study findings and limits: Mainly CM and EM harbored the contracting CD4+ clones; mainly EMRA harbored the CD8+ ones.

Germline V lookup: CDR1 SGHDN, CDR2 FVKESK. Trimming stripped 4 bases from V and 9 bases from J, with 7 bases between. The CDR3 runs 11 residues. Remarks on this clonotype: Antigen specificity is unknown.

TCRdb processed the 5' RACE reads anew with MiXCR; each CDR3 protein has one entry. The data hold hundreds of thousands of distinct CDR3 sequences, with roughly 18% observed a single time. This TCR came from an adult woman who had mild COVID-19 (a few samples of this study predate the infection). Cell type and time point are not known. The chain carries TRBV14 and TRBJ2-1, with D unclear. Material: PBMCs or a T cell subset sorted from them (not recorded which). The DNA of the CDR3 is TGTGCCAGCAGCCTCCTCCGTGAGCAGTTCTTC. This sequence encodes CASSLLREQFF.